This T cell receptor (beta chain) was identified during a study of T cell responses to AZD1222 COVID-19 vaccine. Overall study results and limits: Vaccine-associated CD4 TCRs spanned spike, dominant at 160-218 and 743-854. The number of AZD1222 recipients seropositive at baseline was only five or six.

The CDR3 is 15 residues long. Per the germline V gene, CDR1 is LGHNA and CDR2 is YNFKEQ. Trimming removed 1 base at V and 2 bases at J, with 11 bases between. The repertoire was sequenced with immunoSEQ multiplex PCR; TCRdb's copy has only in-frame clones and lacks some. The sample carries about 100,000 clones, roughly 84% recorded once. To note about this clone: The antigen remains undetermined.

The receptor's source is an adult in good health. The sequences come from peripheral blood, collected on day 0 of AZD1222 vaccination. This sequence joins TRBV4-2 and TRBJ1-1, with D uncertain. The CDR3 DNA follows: TGTGCCAGCAGCCAAGCGTCCCAGACTAACACTGAAGCTTTCTTT. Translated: CASSQASQTNTEAFF.